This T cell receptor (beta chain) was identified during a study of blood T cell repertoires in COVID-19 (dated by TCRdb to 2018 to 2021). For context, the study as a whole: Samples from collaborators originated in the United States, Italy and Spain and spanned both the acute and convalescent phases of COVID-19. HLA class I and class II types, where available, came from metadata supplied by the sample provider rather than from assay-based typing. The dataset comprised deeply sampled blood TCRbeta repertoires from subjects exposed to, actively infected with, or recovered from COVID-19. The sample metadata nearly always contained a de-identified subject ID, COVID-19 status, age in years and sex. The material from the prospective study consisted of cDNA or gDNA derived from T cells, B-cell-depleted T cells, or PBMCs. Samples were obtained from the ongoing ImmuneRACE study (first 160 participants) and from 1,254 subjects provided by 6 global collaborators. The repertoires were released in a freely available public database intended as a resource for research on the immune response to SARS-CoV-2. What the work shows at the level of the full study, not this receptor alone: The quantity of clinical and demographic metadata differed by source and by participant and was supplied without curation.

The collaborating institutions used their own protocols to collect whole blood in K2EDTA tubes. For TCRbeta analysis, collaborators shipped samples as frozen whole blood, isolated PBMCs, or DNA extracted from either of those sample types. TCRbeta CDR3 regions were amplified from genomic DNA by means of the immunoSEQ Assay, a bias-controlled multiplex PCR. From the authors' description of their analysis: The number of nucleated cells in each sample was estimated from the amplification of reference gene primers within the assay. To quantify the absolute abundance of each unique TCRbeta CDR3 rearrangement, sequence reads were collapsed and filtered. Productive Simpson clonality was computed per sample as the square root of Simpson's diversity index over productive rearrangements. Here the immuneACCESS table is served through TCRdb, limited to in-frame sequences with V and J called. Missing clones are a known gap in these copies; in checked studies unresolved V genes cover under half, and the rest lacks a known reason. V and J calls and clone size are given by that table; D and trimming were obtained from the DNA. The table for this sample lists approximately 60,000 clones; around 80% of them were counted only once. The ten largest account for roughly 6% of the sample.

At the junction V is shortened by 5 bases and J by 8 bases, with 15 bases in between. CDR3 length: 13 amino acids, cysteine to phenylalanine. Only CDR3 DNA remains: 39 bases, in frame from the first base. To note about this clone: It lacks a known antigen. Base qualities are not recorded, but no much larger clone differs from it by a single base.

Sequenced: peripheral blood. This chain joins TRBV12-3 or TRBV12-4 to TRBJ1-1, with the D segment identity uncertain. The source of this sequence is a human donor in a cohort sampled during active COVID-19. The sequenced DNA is TGTGCCAGCAGTCAAACTTTCCTTGCAGAAGCTTTCTTT. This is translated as CASSQTFLAEAFF.